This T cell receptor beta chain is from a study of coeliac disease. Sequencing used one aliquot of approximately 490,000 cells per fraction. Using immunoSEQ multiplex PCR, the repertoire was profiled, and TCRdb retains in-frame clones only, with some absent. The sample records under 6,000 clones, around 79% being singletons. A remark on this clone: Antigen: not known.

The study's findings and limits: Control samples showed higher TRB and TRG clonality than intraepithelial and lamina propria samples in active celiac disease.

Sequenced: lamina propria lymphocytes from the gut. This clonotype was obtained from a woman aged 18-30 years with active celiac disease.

The CDR3 spells CASSLGASGAPNTQYF. CDR3 nucleotides: TGTGCCAGCAGCTTGGGGGCTAGCGGGGCCCCGAATACGCAGTATTTT. The chain joins TRBV5-4 to TRBJ2-3; 9 bases agree with TRBD2. The CDR3 is 16 residues long. From germline, CDR1 is SGHNT and CDR2 YYREEE (reference sequence). J lost 7 bases, V lost 0 bases, and 9 bases had no gene match. The full variable domain, with the rest looked up from reference TRBV5-4 and TRBJ2-3, is ETGVTQSPTHLIKTRGQQVTLRCSSQSGHNTVSWYQQALGQGPQFIFQYYREEENGRGNFPPRFSGLQFPNYSSELNVNALELDDSALYLCASSLGASGAPNTQYFGPGTRLTVL.